In its sample, the clone carrying this T cell receptor (beta chain) was seen once. Its antigen is undetermined. This entry belongs to a study of cytomegalovirus exposure and HLA in healthy donors. Broader study findings: Associated with cytomegalovirus, according to the listing, were around 170 TCR beta chains. The majority of TCR sequences were rare, yet some public TCRs appeared in many donors.

The repertoire was sequenced with immunoSEQ multiplex PCR; TCRdb's copy has only in-frame clones and lacks some. The sample shows tens of thousands of clones, roughly 94% of them seen only once. Material for sequencing was PBMCs. The clonotype comes from a young man in good health and CMV-seropositive.

The CDR3: CAWGTGISNQPQHF. The CDR3 nucleotides are TGTGCCTGGGGGACAGGGATTAGCAATCAGCCCCAGCATTTT. This chain connects TRBV30 to TRBJ1-5, with TRBD1 identical over 9 bases. The germline V gene encodes CDR1 GTSNPN and CDR2 SVGIG (reference sequence). The ends lost 5 bases at V and 0 bases at J; junction bases unmatched: 2. The CDR3 contains 14 residues.